This T cell receptor beta chain originates from a study of T cell responses to AZD1222 COVID-19 vaccine. As concerns this clone: Its cognate antigen is unknown.

The V gene lost 0 bases and the J gene lost 5 bases, with 17 bases spanning the gap. The CDR3 extends over 17 amino acids. Clones were read by immunoSEQ multiplex PCR, and TCRdb kept only the in-frame ones, dropping some. In the table there are 150,000 or so clones, roughly 89% of which are singletons. Study-wide results and caveats: Baseline serostatus was positive in only six AZD1222 recipients.

Sequenced material: peripheral blood, taken on day 0 of AZD1222 vaccination. This TCR was recovered from an adult in good health. The rearrangement links TRBV23-1 to TRBJ1-5; D is perhaps TRBD1 (5 bases). TRBV23-1 is recorded as an ORF, its role being uncertain. CDR3 in amino acids: CASSQSGRGPTYQPQHF. CDR3 nucleotide sequence: TGCGCCAGCAGTCAATCGGGGCGGGGACCCACCTATCAGCCCCAGCATTTT.